The clone carrying this T cell receptor (beta chain) occurred a few times. What it binds is unknown. MiXCR was run by TCRdb on the reads, yielding one entry per CDR3 protein. The table has about 570,000 distinct CDR3 sequences, 40% seen once. The CDR3 has 15 amino acids. V lost 4 bases to trimming and J lost 3 bases, with 13 bases between them. Germline V gene data show CDR1 as SGHVS and CDR2 as FNYEAQ. The sample originates from a study of T cell repertoires in cytomegalovirus infection. Study-wide background: Public TCR beta signatures were indicative of both CMV infection and a matching HLA type.

Points from the study as a whole: Cumulative public TCR beta family frequency identified CMV carriers with the relevant HLA.

The specimen comprised cultured PBMCs, sampled from culture after CMV antigen stimulation. The rearrangement links TRBV7-6 to TRBJ2-1; tentatively, D is TRBD1 or TRBD2 (5 bases each). The sequence derives from a human donor in good health (CMV status not recorded). Some clones in this sample may be carry-over from other donors' samples. DNA for the CDR3: TGTGCCAGCAGCTCGGGGCGGCAGGTCTACAATGAGCAGTTCTTC. As protein: CASSSGRQVYNEQFF.